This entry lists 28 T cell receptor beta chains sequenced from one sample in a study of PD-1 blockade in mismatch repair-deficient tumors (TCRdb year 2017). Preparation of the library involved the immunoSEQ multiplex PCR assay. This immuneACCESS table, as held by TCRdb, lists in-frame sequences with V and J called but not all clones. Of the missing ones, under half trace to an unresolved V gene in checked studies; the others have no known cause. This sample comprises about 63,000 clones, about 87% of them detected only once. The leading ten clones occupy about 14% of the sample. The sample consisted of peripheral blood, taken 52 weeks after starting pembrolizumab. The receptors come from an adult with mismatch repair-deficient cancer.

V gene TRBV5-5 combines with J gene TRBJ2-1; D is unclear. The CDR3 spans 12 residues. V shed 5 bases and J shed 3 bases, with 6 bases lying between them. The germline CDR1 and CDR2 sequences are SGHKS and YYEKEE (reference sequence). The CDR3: CASRPDYNEQFF. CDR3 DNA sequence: TGTGCCAGCAGACCGGACTACAATGAGCAGTTCTTC.

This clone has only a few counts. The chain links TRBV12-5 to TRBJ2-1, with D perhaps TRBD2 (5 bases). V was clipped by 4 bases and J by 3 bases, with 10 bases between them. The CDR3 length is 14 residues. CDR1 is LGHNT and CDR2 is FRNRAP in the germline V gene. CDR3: CASGSPRGYNEQFF. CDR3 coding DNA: TGTGCTAGTGGTTCCCCACGGGGCTACAATGAGCAGTTCTTC.

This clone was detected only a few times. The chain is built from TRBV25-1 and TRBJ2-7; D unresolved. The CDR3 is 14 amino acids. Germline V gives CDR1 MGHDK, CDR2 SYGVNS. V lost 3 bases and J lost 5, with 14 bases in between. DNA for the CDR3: TGTGCCAGCAGTGATTCTTCAGGCGGAGACGAGCAGTACTTC. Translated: CASSDSSGGDEQYF.

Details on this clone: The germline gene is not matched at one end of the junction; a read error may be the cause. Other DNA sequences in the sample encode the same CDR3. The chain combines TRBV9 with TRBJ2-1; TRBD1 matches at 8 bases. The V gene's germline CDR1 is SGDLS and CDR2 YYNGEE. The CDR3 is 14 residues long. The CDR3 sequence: CASSVGQGHNEQFF. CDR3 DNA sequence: TGTGCCAGTAGCGTAGGACAGGGACACAATGAGCAGTTCTTC.

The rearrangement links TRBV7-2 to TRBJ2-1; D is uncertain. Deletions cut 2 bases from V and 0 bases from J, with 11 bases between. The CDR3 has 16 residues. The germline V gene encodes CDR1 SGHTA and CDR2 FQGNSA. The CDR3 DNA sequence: TGTGCCAGCAGCTTATACGGCAAGACCTCCTACAATGAGCAGTTCTTC. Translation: CASSLYGKTSYNEQFF.

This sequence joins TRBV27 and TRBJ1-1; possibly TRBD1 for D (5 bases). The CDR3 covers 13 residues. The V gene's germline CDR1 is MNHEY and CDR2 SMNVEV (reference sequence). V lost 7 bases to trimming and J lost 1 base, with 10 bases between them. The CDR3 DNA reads TGTGCCAGCAAAGTGGGGGAGAACACTGAAGCTTTCTTT. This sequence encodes CASKVGENTEAFF.

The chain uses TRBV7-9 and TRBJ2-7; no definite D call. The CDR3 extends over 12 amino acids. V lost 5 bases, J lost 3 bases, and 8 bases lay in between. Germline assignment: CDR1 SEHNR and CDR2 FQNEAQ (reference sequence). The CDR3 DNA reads TGTGCCAGCAGCCCGACGGACTACGAGCAGTACTTC. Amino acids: CASSPTDYEQYF.

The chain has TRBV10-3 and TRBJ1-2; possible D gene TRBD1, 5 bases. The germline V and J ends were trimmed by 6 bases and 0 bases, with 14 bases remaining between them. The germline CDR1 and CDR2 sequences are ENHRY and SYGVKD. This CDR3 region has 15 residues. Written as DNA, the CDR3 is TGTGCCATCAGAGCCGCAGGGAGAGCTAACTATGGCTACACCTTC. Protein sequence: CAIRAAGRANYGYTF.

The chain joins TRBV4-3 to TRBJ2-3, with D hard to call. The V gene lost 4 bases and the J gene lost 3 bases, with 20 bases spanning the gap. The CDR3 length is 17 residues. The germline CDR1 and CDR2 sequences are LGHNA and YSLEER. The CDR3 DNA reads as TGCGCCAGCAGCCTAAACCAACGATTGGAACCAACAGATACGCAGTATTTT. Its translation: CASSLNQRLEPTDTQYF.

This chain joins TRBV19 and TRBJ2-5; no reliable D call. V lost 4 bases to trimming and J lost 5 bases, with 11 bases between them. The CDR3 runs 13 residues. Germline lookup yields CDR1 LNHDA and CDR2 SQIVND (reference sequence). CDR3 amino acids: CASSTRPPETQYF. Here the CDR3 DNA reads TGTGCCAGTAGTACTCGCCCGCCGGAGACCCAGTACTTC. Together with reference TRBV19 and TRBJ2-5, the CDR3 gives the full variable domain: DGGITQSPKYLFRKEGQNVTLSCEQNLNHDAMYWYRQDPGQGLRLIYYSQIVNDFQKGDIAEGYSVSREKKESFPLTVTSAQKNPTAFYLCASSTRPPETQYFGPGTRLLVL.

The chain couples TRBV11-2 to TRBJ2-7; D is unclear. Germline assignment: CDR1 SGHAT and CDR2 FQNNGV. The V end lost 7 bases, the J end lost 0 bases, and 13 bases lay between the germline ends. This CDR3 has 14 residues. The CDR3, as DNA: TGTGCCAGCACCGAAGTAGGGCCCTCCTACGAGCAGTACTTC. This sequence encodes CASTEVGPSYEQYF. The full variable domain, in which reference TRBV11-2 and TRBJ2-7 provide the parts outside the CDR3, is EAGVAQSPRYKIIEKRQSVAFWCNPISGHATLYWYQQILGQGPKLLIQFQNNGVVDDSQLPKDRFSAERLKGVDSTLKIQPAKLEDSAVYLCASTEVGPSYEQYFGPGTRLTVT.

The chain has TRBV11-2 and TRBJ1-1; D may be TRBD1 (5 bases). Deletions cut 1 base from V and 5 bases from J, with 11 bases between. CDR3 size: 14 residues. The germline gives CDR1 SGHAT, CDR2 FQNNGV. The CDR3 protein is CASSLGRGRTEAFF. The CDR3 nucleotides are TGTGCCAGCAGCTTAGGGCGGGGGAGAACTGAAGCTTTCTTT.

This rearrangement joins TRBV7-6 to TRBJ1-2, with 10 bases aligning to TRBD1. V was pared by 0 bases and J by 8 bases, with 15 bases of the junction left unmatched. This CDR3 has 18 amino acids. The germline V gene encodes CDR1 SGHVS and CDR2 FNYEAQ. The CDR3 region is CASSLAHQSGTGDRGYTF. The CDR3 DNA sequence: TGTGCCAGCAGCTTAGCACACCAATCTGGGACAGGGGATCGGGGCTACACCTTC.

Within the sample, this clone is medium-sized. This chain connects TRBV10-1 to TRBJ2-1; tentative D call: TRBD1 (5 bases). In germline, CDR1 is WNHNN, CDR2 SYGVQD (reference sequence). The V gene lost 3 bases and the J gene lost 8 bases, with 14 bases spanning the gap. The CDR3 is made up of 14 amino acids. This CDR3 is CASSESGNGDEQFF. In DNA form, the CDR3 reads TGCGCCAGCAGTGAATCAGGGAATGGCGATGAGCAGTTCTTC.

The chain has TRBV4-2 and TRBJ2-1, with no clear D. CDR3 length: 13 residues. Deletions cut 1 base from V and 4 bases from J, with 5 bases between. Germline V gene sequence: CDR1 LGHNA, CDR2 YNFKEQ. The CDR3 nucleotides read TGTGCCAGCAGCCAAGGGATTTACAATGAGCAGTTCTTC. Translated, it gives CASSQGIYNEQFF.

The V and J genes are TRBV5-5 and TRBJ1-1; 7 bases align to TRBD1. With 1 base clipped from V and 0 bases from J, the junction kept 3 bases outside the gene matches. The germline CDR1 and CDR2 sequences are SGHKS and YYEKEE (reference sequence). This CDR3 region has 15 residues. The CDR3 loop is CASSLNRGMNTEAFF. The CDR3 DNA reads TGTGCCAGCAGCTTGAACAGGGGTATGAACACTGAAGCTTTCTTT.

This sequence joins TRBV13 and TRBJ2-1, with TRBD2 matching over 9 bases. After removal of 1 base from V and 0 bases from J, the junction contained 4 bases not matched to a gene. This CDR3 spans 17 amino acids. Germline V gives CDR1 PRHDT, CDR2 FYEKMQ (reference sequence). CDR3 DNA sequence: TGTGCCAGCAGCTTAGAACCTAGCGGGAACTCCTACAATGAGCAGTTCTTC. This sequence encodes CASSLEPSGNSYNEQFF.

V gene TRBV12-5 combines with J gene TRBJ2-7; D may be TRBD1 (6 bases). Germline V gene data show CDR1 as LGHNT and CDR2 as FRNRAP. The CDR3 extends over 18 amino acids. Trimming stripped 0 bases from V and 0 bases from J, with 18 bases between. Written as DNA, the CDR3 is TGTGCTAGTGGTTTGGTAATAGTGACAGGAGTAAGCTCCTACGAGCAGTACTTC. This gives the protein CASGLVIVTGVSSYEQYF.

The CDR3 sequence is CASSQTGSLAGVRQETQYF. CDR3 bases: TGTGCCAGCAGCCAAACCGGATCGCTTGCGGGAGTTCGGCAAGAGACCCAGTACTTC. The genes are TRBV11-2 and TRBJ2-5, with 7 bases that match TRBD2. CDR1 and CDR2 (germline): SGHAT, FQNNGV. The V and J ends lost 5 bases and 2 bases, in that order; junction bases with no gene match: 20. The CDR3 consists of 19 residues.

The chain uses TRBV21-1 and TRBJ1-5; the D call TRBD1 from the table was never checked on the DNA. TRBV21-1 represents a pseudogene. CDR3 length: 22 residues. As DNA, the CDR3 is TGTGCCAGCAGCAAACACACGGAGGGGACAGGGCCGTTCGAACTACGCAATCAGCCCCAGCATTTT. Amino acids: CASSKHTEGTGPFELRNQPQHF.

The CDR3 DNA follows: TGTGCCAGCAGCTTATATGGGGCGGGGGAACACTCTGGGGCCAACGTCCTGACTTTC. It codes for CASSLYGAGEHSGANVLTF. The chain joins TRBV7-8 to TRBJ2-6; 7 positions match TRBD2. V lost 2 bases and J lost 0; bases outside the gene matches: 10. Germline V CDR1 and CDR2: SGHVS, FQNEAQ. The CDR3 sequence is 19 residues long.

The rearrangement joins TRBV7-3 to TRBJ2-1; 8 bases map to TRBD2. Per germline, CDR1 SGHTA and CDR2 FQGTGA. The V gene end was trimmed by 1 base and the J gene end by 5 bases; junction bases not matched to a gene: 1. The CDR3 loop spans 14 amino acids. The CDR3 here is CASSLRREDNEQFF. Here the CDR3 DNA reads TGTGCCAGCAGCTTAAGGCGGGAGGACAATGAGCAGTTCTTC.

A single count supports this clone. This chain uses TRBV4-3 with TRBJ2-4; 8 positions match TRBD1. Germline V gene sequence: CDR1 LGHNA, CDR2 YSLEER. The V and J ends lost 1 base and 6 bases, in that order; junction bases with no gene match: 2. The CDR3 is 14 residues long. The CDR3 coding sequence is TGCGCCAGCAGCCAAGGGACAGGGACAAACATTCAGTACTTC. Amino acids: CASSQGTGTNIQYF.

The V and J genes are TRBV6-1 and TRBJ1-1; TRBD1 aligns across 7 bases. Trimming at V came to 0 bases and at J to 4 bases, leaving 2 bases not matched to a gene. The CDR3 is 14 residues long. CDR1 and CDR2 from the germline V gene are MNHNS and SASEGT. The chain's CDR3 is CASSEAWTGTEAFF. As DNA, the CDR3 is TGTGCCAGCAGTGAAGCTTGGACAGGCACTGAAGCTTTCTTT.

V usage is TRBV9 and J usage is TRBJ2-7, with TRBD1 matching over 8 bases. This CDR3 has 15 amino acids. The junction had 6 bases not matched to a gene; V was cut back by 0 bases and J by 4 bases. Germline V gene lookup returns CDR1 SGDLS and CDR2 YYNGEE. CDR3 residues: CASSVEAGTGYEQYF. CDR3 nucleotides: TGTGCCAGCAGCGTAGAGGCCGGGACAGGATACGAGCAGTACTTC.

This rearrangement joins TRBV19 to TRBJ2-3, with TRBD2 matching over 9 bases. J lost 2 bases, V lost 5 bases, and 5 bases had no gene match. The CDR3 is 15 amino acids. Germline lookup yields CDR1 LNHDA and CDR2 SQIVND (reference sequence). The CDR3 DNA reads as TGTGCCAGTAGTGGAGCGGGAGGCGACACAGATACGCAGTATTTT. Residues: CASSGAGGDTDTQYF.

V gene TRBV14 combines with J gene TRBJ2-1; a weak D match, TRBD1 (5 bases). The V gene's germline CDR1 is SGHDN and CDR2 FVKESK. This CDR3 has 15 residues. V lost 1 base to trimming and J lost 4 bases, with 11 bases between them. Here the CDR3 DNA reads TGTGCCAGCAGCCAAGCAGGGTTCCCTTACAATGAGCAGTTCTTC. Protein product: CASSQAGFPYNEQFF. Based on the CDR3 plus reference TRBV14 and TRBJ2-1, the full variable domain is EAGVTQFPSHSVIEKGQTVTLRCDPISGHDNLYWYRRVMGKEIKFLLHFVKESKQDESGMPNNRFLAERTGGTYSTLKVQPAELEDSGVYFCASSQAGFPYNEQFFGPGTRLTVL.

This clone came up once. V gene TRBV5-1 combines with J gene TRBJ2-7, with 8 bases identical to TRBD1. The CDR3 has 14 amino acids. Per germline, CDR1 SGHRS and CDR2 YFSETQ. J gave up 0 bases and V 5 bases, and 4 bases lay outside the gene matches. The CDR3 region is CASSTGTGSYEQYF. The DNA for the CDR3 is TGCGCCAGCAGTACCGGGACAGGCTCCTACGAGCAGTACTTC.